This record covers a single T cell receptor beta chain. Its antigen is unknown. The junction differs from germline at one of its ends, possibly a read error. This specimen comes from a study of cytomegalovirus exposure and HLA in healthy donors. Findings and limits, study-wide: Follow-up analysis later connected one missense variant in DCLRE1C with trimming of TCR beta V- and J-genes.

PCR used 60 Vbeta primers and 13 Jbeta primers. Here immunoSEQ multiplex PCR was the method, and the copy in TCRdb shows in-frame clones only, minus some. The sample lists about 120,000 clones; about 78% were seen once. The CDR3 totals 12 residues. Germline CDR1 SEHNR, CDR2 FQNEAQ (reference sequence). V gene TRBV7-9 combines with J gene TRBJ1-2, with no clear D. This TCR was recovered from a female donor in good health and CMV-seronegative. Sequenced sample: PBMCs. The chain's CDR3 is CSSSENSYGYTF. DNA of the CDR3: TGTTCCAGCAGCGAAAACAGCTATGGCTACACCTTC. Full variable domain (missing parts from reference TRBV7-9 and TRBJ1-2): DTGVSQNPRHKITKRGQNVTFRCDPISEHNRLYWYRQTLGQGPEFLTYFQNEAQLEKSRLLSDRFSAERPKGSFSTLEIQRTEQGDSAMYLCSSSENSYGYTFGSGTRLTVV.